The rows below give T cell receptor beta chains drawn from one sample of a study of HIV-infected children after antiretroviral therapy interruption. TCRdb recomputed calls from the 3' RACE reads with MiXCR, one row per CDR3 protein. This table has about 89,000 distinct CDR3 sequences, around 6.9% appearing once. The sequencing here drew on CD45RA+ CD4+ T cells from PBMCs, pooled from several time points, taken from a donor given antiretroviral therapy, either interrupted or continuous. Receptors originate from a pool of human donors with HIV. The CDR3 runs from the conserved cysteine through the conserved F or W. Fields, in order: CDR3 DNA, CDR3 protein, clone size, V gene, D gene, J gene. The D gene is left open where the match is weak. The size of a clone is reported for some rows only, either as once, few or many, or as a class for expanded clones.

TGTGCCAGCAGCTCTTACTACGAGCAGTACTTC CASSSYYEQYF many TRBV11-2 - TRBJ2-7
TGTGCCAGCAGCCGGAGAACAGGGGTCTTCTTCCGGGCGGAGCAAGAGACCCAGTACTTC CASSRRTGVFFRAEQETQYF many TRBV3-1 TRBD1 TRBJ2-5
TGTGCCAGCAGTTACAATCAGGGCTATGGCTACACCTTC CASSYNQGYGYTF - TRBV7-2 - TRBJ1-2
TGCGCCAGCAGCTTGGAGGGTAACTATGGCTACACCTTC CASSLEGNYGYTF many TRBV5-1 - TRBJ1-2
TGTGCCAGCAGCTTAGCCGGGAGCTATGGCTACACCTTC CASSLAGSYGYTF many TRBV7-2 - TRBJ1-2
TGCGCCAGCAGCCCCCTTCAGGGGGCCACTGAAGCTTTCTTT CASSPLQGATEAFF few TRBV5-1 TRBD1 TRBJ1-1
TGCAGCGTTGTTCAGACAGCTGGAAACACCATATATTTT CSVVQTAGNTIYF - TRBV29-1 - TRBJ1-3
TGTGCCAGCAGCGACGGACTAGCCAGCGTCCTGACTTTC CASSDGLASVLTF few TRBV12-3/TRBV12-4 TRBD2 TRBJ2-6
TGCGCCAGCAGCTTGGGGGGGCCCCTAGAGACCCAGTACTTC CASSLGGPLETQYF few TRBV5-1 - TRBJ2-5
TGTGCCAGCAGTAGCGAGGGGGGGACAAGCAATCAGCCCCAGCATTTT CASSSEGGTSNQPQHF - TRBV12-3/TRBV12-4 - TRBJ1-5
TGCAGTGCTAGACTACTCACAGATACGCAGTATTTT CSARLLTDTQYF many TRBV20-1 - TRBJ2-3
TGTGCCAGCAGTTGGGGGGCAGATACGCAGTATTTT CASSWGADTQYF many TRBV28 - TRBJ2-3
TGTGCCACCAGTGATTTGAAGGCTAACTACAATGAGCAGTTCTTC CATSDLKANYNEQFF few TRBV24-1 - TRBJ2-1
TGCAGTGCTAGGGCTAGCGGGTCTCACTACAATGAGCAGTTCTTC CSARASGSHYNEQFF few TRBV20-1 TRBD2 TRBJ2-1
TGTGCCAGCAGCGAAACCGGGACAGGGGTTATATGGAGTGGTGACACTGAAGCTTTCTTT CASSETGTGVIWSGDTEAFF few TRBV11-1 TRBD1 TRBJ1-1
TGTGCCAGCAGCCAAGGGGGGGCGGGATCTGAAGCTTTCTTT CASSQGGAGSEAFF many TRBV3-1 - TRBJ1-1
TGTGCCAGCAGAACGAAGGGGGCTGTGGCCAAAAACATTCAGTACTTC CASRTKGAVAKNIQYF many TRBV28 TRBD1 TRBJ2-4
TGCGCCAGCAGCTGGGACAGACTAGCGGGGGCCGTTACAACCTACGAGCAGTACTTC CASSWDRLAGAVTTYEQYF many TRBV5-1 TRBD2 TRBJ2-7
TGTGCCAGCAGCTTAGACAGGGCAGGGACCCAGTACTTC CASSLDRAGTQYF few TRBV7-2 - TRBJ2-5
TGCAGTGCCATCAAATCCACTGAAGCTTTCTTT CSAIKSTEAFF many TRBV20-1 - TRBJ1-1
TGCGCCAGCAAGCCCGGGGACAAAAACATTCAGTACTTC CASKPGDKNIQYF - TRBV5-1 - TRBJ2-4
TGCGCCAGCAGCCCCCAGACTCCAGAGACCCAGTACTTC CASSPQTPETQYF many TRBV5-1 - TRBJ2-5
TGTGCCACCAGTGGCAGCGGGGAAACCTACGAGCAGTACTTC CATSGSGETYEQYF many TRBV24-1 TRBD2 TRBJ2-7
TGCAGCGTTGCGCCAGGGGAACGAGAGCAGTACTTC CSVAPGEREQYF many TRBV29-1 - TRBJ2-7
TGCAGCGCCCAATTTGGGAGCGGGGGAGGCGATACGCAGTATTTT CSAQFGSGGGDTQYF many TRBV29-1 TRBD2 TRBJ2-3
TGCAGTGCTAAGGAGCCAGTGAACACTGAAGCTTTCTTT CSAKEPVNTEAFF many TRBV20-1 - TRBJ1-1
TGTGCCACCAGTGATTTGGACAGCTCTGAGCAGTTCTTC CATSDLDSSEQFF many TRBV24-1 - TRBJ2-1
TGTGCCAGCAGTCAGGGGCGGACACTGAACACTGAAGCTTTCTTT CASSQGRTLNTEAFF many TRBV11-2 - TRBJ1-1
TGTGCCAGCAGCTTGGACCAACTAGCGGGGGGATCCAATGAGCAGTTCTTC CASSLDQLAGGSNEQFF once TRBV5-4 TRBD2 TRBJ2-1
TGTGCCAGCAGCCTAACCGGAACCCAAGAGACCCAGTACTTC CASSLTGTQETQYF - TRBV6-2/TRBV6-3 - TRBJ2-5